A single sample is the source of the 28 T cell receptor beta chains below, sequenced in a study of chronic HIV infection and antiretroviral therapy (dated by TCRdb to the mid-2010s). Library preparation used 5' RACE. TCRdb records Illumina MiSeq as the sequencer. TCRdb took the public reads, trimmed them with fastp at Q25, ran MiXCR for clone calling and kept in-frame beta chains. Each record represents a unique CDR3 protein, reported with the most common genes and DNA among its rows. The sample profile shows some 37,000 distinct CDR3 sequences; 8.2% of them were found once. The ten most abundant clones make up around 2.9% of the sample. The sequenced sample consisted of peripheral blood. The receptors originated from an adult who had HIV and had not received antiretroviral therapy, or was an uninfected healthy control (not recorded which).

This clonotype was seen repeatedly, ten times or more. This chain links TRBV2 with TRBJ2-7; a possible D gene is TRBD1 (5 bases). CDR3 length: 15 amino acids. Germline CDR1 SNHLY, CDR2 FYNNEI. V was clipped by 6 bases and J by 3 bases, with 18 bases between them. The CDR3 is CASSPTVASHYEQYF. The DNA for the CDR3 is TGTGCCAGCAGCCCGACAGTAGCCAGCCACTACGAGCAGTACTTC.

This clonotype was found many times. V and J are TRBV29-1 and TRBJ2-3; no firm D call. V dropped 3 bases and J dropped 2 bases, with 6 bases sitting between them. CDR1 and CDR2 (germline): SQVTM, ANQGSEA. There are 12 residues in the CDR3. The DNA for the CDR3 is TGCAGCGTTGATCGGTTCACAGATACGCAGTATTTT. Its protein is CSVDRFTDTQYF.

This clonotype was picked up many times. The rearrangement joins TRBV6-6 to TRBJ2-7; 10 bases agree with TRBD1. The germline V gene has CDR1 MNHNY and CDR2 SVGAGI (reference sequence). The junction had 12 bases not matched to a gene; V was cut back by 4 bases and J by 9 bases. This CDR3 has 15 residues. CDR3 residues: CASSSPGQGRGVQYF. In DNA, the CDR3 is TGTGCCAGCAGTTCCCCGGGACAGGGGCGGGGAGTGCAGTACTTC.

In this sample, this clonotype turned up a few times. This chain joins TRBV28 and TRBJ1-2; 7 nucleotides match TRBD1. The CDR3 runs to 14 residues. Germline CDR1 MDHEN, CDR2 SYDVKM. V lost 3 bases to trimming and J lost 8 bases; unmatched junction nucleotides: 9. In DNA form, the CDR3 reads TGTGCCAGCAGTTTCCCGCCGGGACAGAGGGGCTACACCTTC. This codes for CASSFPPGQRGYTF.

V is TRBV6-2 or TRBV6-3 and J is TRBJ1-2; 8 bases agree with TRBD1. The germline V gene encodes CDR1 MNHEY and CDR2 SVGEGT. V was pared by 2 bases and J by 6 bases, with 17 bases of the junction left unmatched. The CDR3 has 18 residues. CDR3 nucleotides: TGTGCCAGCAGTTACGGATCCTTCCTTGGACAGGGTGAAGATGGCTACACCTTC. It yields the protein CASSYGSFLGQGEDGYTF.

The J gene is TRBJ2-1, the V gene TRBV28; 10 bases match TRBD2. Germline values: CDR1 MDHEN, CDR2 SYDVKM. This CDR3 region has 14 residues. Trimming took 10 bases from V and 4 from J; bases not matched to a gene: 7. CDR3 residues: CATLSGRAYNEQFF. Here the CDR3 DNA reads TGTGCCACCCTAAGCGGGAGGGCGTACAATGAGCAGTTCTTC. Filled out from reference TRBV28 and TRBJ2-1, the complete variable domain reads DVKVTQSSRYLVKRTGEKVFLECVQDMDHENMFWYRQDPGLGLRLIYFSYDVKMKEKGDIPEGYSVSREKKERFSLILESASTNQTSMYLCATLSGRAYNEQFFGPGTRLTVL.

This clonotype was seen a handful of times. CDR3 bases: TGTGCCAGCAGCTTATATAACTTGGGGCACACTGAAGCTTTCTTT. The encoded protein is CASSLYNLGHTEAFF. V gene TRBV6-5 combines with J gene TRBJ1-1; a possible D gene is TRBD1 (5 bases). V was cut by 6 bases and J by 3 bases, with 17 bases left in between. The CDR3 extends over 15 amino acids. Looked up from germline, CDR1 is MNHEY and CDR2 is SVGAGI.

Many counts were recorded for this clonotype. The V and J genes are TRBV28 and TRBJ1-3; D is possibly TRBD1 (5 bases). The CDR3 is made up of 14 amino acids. Deletions cut 2 bases from V and 2 bases from J, with 7 bases between. Germline-derived CDR1 and CDR2 are MDHEN and SYDVKM. The CDR3 DNA reads as TGTGCCAGCAGTTTAGGGGGAACTGGAAACACCATATATTTT. This translates into CASSLGGTGNTIYF.

The genes are TRBV28 and TRBJ1-2; 9 nucleotides agree with TRBD1. The CDR3 is made up of 14 amino acids. V shed 3 bases and J 7 bases; nucleotides not matched to a gene: 6. Germline CDR1 reads MDHEN; CDR2 reads SYDVKM. This chain's CDR3 is CASSLIGTGLGYTF. In DNA, the CDR3 is TGTGCCAGCAGTTTGATCGGGACAGGGCTTGGCTACACCTTC.

Many counts were recorded for this clonotype. The chain employs TRBV20-1 and TRBJ2-7; no definite D call. Germline CDR1 is DFQATT and CDR2 is SNEGSKA (reference sequence). V was clipped by 3 bases and J by 4 bases, with 16 bases between them. The CDR3 is 14 amino acids. The CDR3 DNA is TGCAGTGCTAGGCCACGGATTCCTTCTTACGAGCAGTACTTC. This gives the protein CSARPRIPSYEQYF.

The chain couples TRBV12-3 or TRBV12-4 to TRBJ2-5; 7 nucleotides line up with TRBD2. There are 12 residues in the CDR3. J gave up 4 bases and V 11 bases, and 7 bases lay outside the gene matches. The CDR3 DNA reads TGTGCCGTACAGACTAGCTCAGAGACCCAGTACTTC. Translation: CAVQTSSETQYF.

The chain employs TRBV28 and TRBJ1-1; TRBD1 is a possible D gene (5 bases). The CDR3 loop spans 16 amino acids. Looked up from germline, CDR1 is MDHEN and CDR2 is SYDVKM. Trimming left V 5 bases short and J 1 base short, with 17 bases between. CDR3 bases: TGTGCCAGCAGTCTCGGGGTGGCAGGGCAGAACACTGAAGCTTTCTTT. Translated: CASSLGVAGQNTEAFF. The full variable domain, completed using reference TRBV28 and TRBJ1-1, is DVKVTQSSRYLVKRTGEKVFLECVQDMDHENMFWYRQDPGLGLRLIYFSYDVKMKEKGDIPEGYSVSREKKERFSLILESASTNQTSMYLCASSLGVAGQNTEAFFGQGTRLTVV.

This clonotype was counted a few times. V is TRBV9 and J is TRBJ2-5, with D maybe TRBD1 (5 bases). With 0 bases removed from V and 1 base from J, the gap between germline ends came to 10 bases. This CDR3 contains 15 residues. Germline V gives CDR1 SGDLS, CDR2 YYNGEE. DNA for the CDR3: TGTGCCAGCAGCGTAGCGGCGACAGTCCAAGAGACCCAGTACTTC. The encoded protein is CASSVAATVQETQYF. Filled out from reference TRBV9 and TRBJ2-5, the complete variable domain reads DSGVTQTPKHLITATGQRVTLRCSPRSGDLSVYWYQQSLDQGLQFLIQYYNGEERAKGNILERFSAQQFPDLHSELNLSSLELGDSALYFCASSVAATVQETQYFGPGTRLLVL.

This clonotype was recorded at least ten times. This chain links TRBV6-5 with TRBJ2-3; 11 bases line up with TRBD2. Germline CDR1 and CDR2: MNHEY and SVGAGI. The length of the CDR3 is 16 residues. With V trimmed by 6 bases and J by 2 bases, 7 bases remained unmatched. The CDR3 bases are TGTGCCAGCAGACCGGGACTAGCGGCCTACACAGATACGCAGTATTTT. This sequence encodes CASRPGLAAYTDTQYF.

This clonotype was counted many times. The chain joins TRBV9 to TRBJ1-2, with D unclear. This CDR3 has 13 residues. Trimming took 3 bases from V and 3 from J, leaving 9 bases between them. Germline assignment: CDR1 SGDLS and CDR2 YYNGEE. CDR3 protein: CASSGPPDYGYTF. The CDR3 coding sequence is TGTGCCAGCAGCGGTCCTCCCGACTATGGCTACACCTTC.

This clonotype has a handful of counts. The gene calls are TRBV5-1 and TRBJ2-2; D possibly corresponds to TRBD1 (6 bases). With 0 bases removed from V and 1 base from J, the gap between germline ends came to 7 bases. This CDR3 spans 15 amino acids. Per germline, CDR1 SGHRS and CDR2 YFSETQ. The CDR3 DNA follows: TGCGCCAGCAGCTTGGTGACAGGGAACACCGGGGAGCTGTTTTTT. Its translation is CASSLVTGNTGELFF.

The J gene is TRBJ2-5, the V gene TRBV9, with D tentatively TRBD1 (6 bases). The germline V gene encodes CDR1 SGDLS and CDR2 YYNGEE. This CDR3 is built from 16 residues. The V end lost 0 bases, the J end lost 2 bases, and 14 bases lay between the germline ends. For the CDR3, the DNA is TGTGCCAGCAGCGTAGGGGACACCTCAACTCAAGAGACCCAGTACTTC. This codes for CASSVGDTSTQETQYF.

This clonotype appeared a few times. The genes are TRBV29-1 and TRBJ2-5; TRBD2 is a possible D gene (5 bases). The V end lost 4 bases, the J end lost 2 bases, and 11 bases lay between the germline ends. Germline V lookup: CDR1 SQVTM, CDR2 ANQGSEA. This CDR3 contains 13 residues. CDR3 loop: CSVVPRAQETQYF. The CDR3 DNA follows: TGCAGCGTTGTCCCGCGGGCGCAAGAGACCCAGTACTTC. Filled out from reference TRBV29-1 and TRBJ2-5, the complete variable domain reads SAVISQKPSRDICQRGTSLTIQCQVDSQVTMMFWYRQQPGQSLTLIATANQGSEATYESGFVIDKFPISRPNLTFSTLTVSNMSPEDSSIYLCSVVPRAQETQYFGPGTRLLVL.

This clonotype was detected only a few times. V and J are TRBV28 and TRBJ1-6; 9 nucleotides match TRBD1. The CDR3 is made up of 15 amino acids. Germline CDR1 MDHEN, CDR2 SYDVKM. Unmatched junction bases numbered 4, after V lost 3 bases and J lost 7 bases. The CDR3 nucleotides read TGTGCCAGCAGTTTGGGGGGACAGGGAAATTCACCCCTCCACTTT. Encoded protein: CASSLGGQGNSPLHF. Full variable domain (missing parts from reference TRBV28 and TRBJ1-6): DVKVTQSSRYLVKRTGEKVFLECVQDMDHENMFWYRQDPGLGLRLIYFSYDVKMKEKGDIPEGYSVSREKKERFSLILESASTNQTSMYLCASSLGGQGNSPLHFGNGTRLTVT.

This clonotype was seen only a few times. V gene TRBV6-2 or TRBV6-3 combines with J gene TRBJ2-4, with D possibly called TRBD1 or TRBD2 (6 bases each). The germline V gene has CDR1 MNHEY and CDR2 SVGEGT. The CDR3 covers 14 residues. V lost 2 bases to trimming and J lost 8 bases, with 13 bases between them. The CDR3: CASSYMGGDDIQYF. CDR3 coding DNA: TGTGCCAGCAGTTACATGGGGGGCGACGACATTCAGTACTTC.

This clonotype has more than one count but fewer than ten. The V and J genes are TRBV20-1 and TRBJ2-1; no clear D gene. This CDR3 spans 11 amino acids. The germline CDR1 and CDR2 sequences are DFQATT and SNEGSKA (reference sequence). CDR3 in DNA: TGCAGCGCATCTAGGTACAATGAGCAGTTCTTC. Amino acid sequence: CSASRYNEQFF.

With respect to this clonotype: A much bigger clone sits one base away, suggesting this may be a read error. The rearrangement uses TRBV28 and TRBJ1-5, with TRBD1 as a possible D gene (5 bases). This CDR3 comprises 14 residues. Germline V gene sequence: CDR1 MDHEN, CDR2 SYDVKM. V was pared by 6 bases and J by 7 bases, with 16 bases between. The CDR3 nucleotides are TGTGCCAGCAGCACGTCAGGGTCTATACAGCCCCAGCATTTT. It encodes CASSTSGSIQPQHF.

The chain combines TRBV28 with TRBJ2-7; D is unresolved. The CDR3 has 13 residues. From germline, CDR1 is MDHEN and CDR2 SYDVKM. V was trimmed by 2 bases and J by 2 bases, leaving 7 bases between them. The CDR3 bases are TGTGCCAGCAGTTTAAGACCCACCTACGAGCAGTACTTC. It yields the protein CASSLRPTYEQYF.

V usage is TRBV28 and J usage is TRBJ2-3, with no clear D. The CDR3 covers 14 residues. Germline V gene data show CDR1 as MDHEN and CDR2 as SYDVKM. V lost 1 base and J lost 2, with 7 bases in between. This CDR3 is CASSLSESTDTQYF. CDR3 DNA: TGTGCCAGCAGTTTATCGGAGTCCACAGATACGCAGTATTTT.

This clonotype was counted ten times or more. J is TRBJ1-1 and V is TRBV7-9, with TRBD1 matching 7 bases. The length of the CDR3 is 16 residues. CDR1 and CDR2 (germline): SEHNR, FQNEAQ (reference sequence). Losses at the gene ends were 6 bases for V and 2 bases for J; bases not matched to a gene: 12. CDR3 DNA: TGTGCCAGCAGTCCCCCGACAGGGATCGTAAACACTGAAGCTTTCTTT. Its translation: CASSPPTGIVNTEAFF.

Many counts were recorded for this clonotype. The genes are TRBV5-1 and TRBJ2-3, with TRBD2 as a possible D gene (7 bases). V was clipped by 4 bases and J by 3 bases, with 18 bases between them. Germline V gene data show CDR1 as SGHRS and CDR2 as YFSETQ. This CDR3 spans 16 amino acids. As DNA, the CDR3 is TGCGCCAGCAGCCCAGGGGAGGGCCTGAAAACAGATACGCAGTATTTT. Translation: CASSPGEGLKTDTQYF.

V gene TRBV20-1 combines with J gene TRBJ2-3, with TRBD1 identical over 7 bases. This CDR3 is built from 13 residues. After removal of 7 bases from V and 0 bases from J, the junction contained 4 bases not matched to a gene. Germline V CDR1 and CDR2: DFQATT, SNEGSKA (reference sequence). CDR3 nucleotide sequence: TGCAGTGTCACGGGACAGAGCACAGATACGCAGTATTTT. Its translation: CSVTGQSTDTQYF.

In this sample, this clonotype turned up many times. The genes are TRBV7-3 and TRBJ2-3, with 12 bases aligning to TRBD2. The CDR3 length is 17 residues. V was clipped by 2 bases and J by 5 bases; unmatched bases: 8. CDR1 and CDR2 (germline): SGHTA, FQGTGA. In DNA, the CDR3 is TGTGCCAGCAGCTTAGTGGGGAGACTAGCGGGGGAAGATACGCAGTATTTT. Translating it yields CASSLVGRLAGEDTQYF.